The clone carrying this T cell receptor (beta chain) qualifies as medium-sized (0.01 to 0.1%). Its specificity is not known. This beta chain is an unintended read in a library built for alpha chains; its size means little. This sample was taken from a study of HIV-infected patients and healthy controls. Whole-study context: Viral load fell to undetectable in about 75% of the 16 patients by the second blood draw. Study findings and constraints: Size-matched repertoire data failed to replicate the apparent Gini index recovery after therapy in HIV-infected patients. Untreated HIV+ repertoires had roughly threefold fewer distinct CDR3s and lower Shannon diversity than healthy controls. Diversity differences between study cohorts were not due to their slight age and sex differences.

Alpha and beta constant-region primers primed reverse transcription of around 540 ng RNA. Alpha and beta chain libraries were made separately by chain-specific third strand synthesis with multiplexing indices. TCRdb fed the 5' RACE reads into MiXCR, producing one record per CDR3 protein. The sample lists around 8,300 distinct CDR3 sequences; around 6.7% were seen once. Follow-up blood was drawn about 14 weeks, roughly three months, after antiretroviral therapy began. All unsorted peripheral T cells were captured because whole blood was used without fractionation. The CDR3 is made up of 14 amino acids. Germline V gene data show CDR1 as SEHNR and CDR2 as FQNEAQ (reference sequence). The V and J ends lost 4 bases and 3 bases, in that order; junction bases with no gene match: 4.

This sample comprised blood, obtained during antiretroviral therapy. J is TRBJ1-1 and V is TRBV7-9, with 8 bases that match TRBD1. This sequence was found in an adult with HIV infection. The CDR3 coding sequence is TGTGCCAGCAGCTCGGAGACAGGGGACACTGAAGCTTTCTTT. This codes for CASSSETGDTEAFF. Filled out from reference TRBV7-9 and TRBJ1-1, the complete variable domain reads DTGVSQNPRHKITKRGQNVTFRCDPISEHNRLYWYRQTLGQGPEFLTYFQNEAQLEKSRLLSDRFSAERPKGSFSTLEIQRTEQGDSAMYLCASSSETGDTEAFFGQGTRLTVV.